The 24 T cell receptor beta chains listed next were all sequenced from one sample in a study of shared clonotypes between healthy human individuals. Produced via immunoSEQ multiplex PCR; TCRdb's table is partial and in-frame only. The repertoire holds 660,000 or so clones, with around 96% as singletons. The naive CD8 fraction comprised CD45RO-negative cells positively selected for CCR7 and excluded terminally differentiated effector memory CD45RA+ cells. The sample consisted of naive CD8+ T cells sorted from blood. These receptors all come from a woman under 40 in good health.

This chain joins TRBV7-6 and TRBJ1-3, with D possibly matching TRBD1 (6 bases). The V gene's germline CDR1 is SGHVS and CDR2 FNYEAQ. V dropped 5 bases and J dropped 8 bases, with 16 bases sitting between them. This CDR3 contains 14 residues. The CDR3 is CASSPAGGTDTIYF. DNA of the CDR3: TGTGCCAGCAGCCCGGCTGGGGGCACGGACACCATATATTTT. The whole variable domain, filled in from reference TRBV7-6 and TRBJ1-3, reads GAGVSQSPRYKVTKRGQDVALRCDPISGHVSLYWYRQALGQGPEFLTYFNYEAQQDKSGLPNDRFSAERPEGSISTLTIQRTEQRDSAMYRCASSPAGGTDTIYFGEGSWLTVV.

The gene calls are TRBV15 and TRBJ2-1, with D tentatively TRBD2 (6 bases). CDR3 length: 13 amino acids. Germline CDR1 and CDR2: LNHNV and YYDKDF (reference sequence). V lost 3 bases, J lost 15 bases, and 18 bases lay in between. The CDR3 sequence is CATSSPTEGAVFF. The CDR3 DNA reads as TGTGCCACCAGCAGCCCTACGGAGGGAGCCGTGTTCTTC.

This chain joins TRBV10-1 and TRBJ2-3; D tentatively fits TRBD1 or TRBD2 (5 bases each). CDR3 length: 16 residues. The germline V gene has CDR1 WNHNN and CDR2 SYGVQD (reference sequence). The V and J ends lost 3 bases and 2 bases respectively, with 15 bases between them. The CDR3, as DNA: TGCGCCAGCAGTGACACCGGGACGAGACACACAGATACGCAGTATTTT. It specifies CASSDTGTRHTDTQYF.

CDR3 in amino acids: CASSLGEGVFDEQYF. In nucleotides, the CDR3 is TGTGCCAGCAGCTTAGGGGAGGGGGTTTTTGACGAGCAGTACTTC. The chain carries TRBV13 and TRBJ2-7; the D call may be TRBD1 or TRBD2 (6 bases each). Germline V gene data show CDR1 as PRHDT and CDR2 as FYEKMQ (reference sequence). The V end was cut by 0 bases, the J end by 5 bases, with 14 bases between. The CDR3 has 15 amino acids. Drawing the rest from reference TRBV13 and TRBJ2-7, the complete variable domain is AAGVIQSPRHLIKEKRETATLKCYPIPRHDTVYWYQQGPGQDPQFLISFYEKMQSDKGSIPDRFSAQQFSDYHSELNMSSLELGDSALYFCASSLGEGVFDEQYFGPGTRLTVT.

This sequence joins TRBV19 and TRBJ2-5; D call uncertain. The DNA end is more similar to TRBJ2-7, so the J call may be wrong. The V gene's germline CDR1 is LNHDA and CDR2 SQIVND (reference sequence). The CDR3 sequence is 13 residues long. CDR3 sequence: CASSWVGSYEQYF. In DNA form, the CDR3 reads TGTGCCAGTAGTTGGGTCGGCAGCTACGAGCAGTACTTC.

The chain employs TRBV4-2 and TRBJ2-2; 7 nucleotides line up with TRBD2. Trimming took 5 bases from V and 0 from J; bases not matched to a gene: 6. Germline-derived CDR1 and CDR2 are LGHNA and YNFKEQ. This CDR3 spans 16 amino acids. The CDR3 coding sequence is TGTGCCAGCAGCTTTATGACTAGCCCGAACACCGGGGAGCTGTTTTTT. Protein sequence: CASSFMTSPNTGELFF.

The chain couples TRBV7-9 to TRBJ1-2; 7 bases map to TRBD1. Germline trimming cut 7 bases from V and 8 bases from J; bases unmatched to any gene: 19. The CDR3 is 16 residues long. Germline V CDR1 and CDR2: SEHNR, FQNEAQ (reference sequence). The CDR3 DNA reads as TGTGCCAGCAACTCGGACAGGTTGACCCATTCAAGGGGCTACACCTTC. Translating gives CASNSDRLTHSRGYTF.

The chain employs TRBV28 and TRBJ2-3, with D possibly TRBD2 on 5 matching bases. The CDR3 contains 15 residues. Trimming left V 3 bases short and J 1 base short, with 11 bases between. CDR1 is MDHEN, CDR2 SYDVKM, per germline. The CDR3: CASSLIALRTDTQYF. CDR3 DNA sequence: TGTGCCAGCAGTTTGATAGCGCTCCGCACAGATACGCAGTATTTT.

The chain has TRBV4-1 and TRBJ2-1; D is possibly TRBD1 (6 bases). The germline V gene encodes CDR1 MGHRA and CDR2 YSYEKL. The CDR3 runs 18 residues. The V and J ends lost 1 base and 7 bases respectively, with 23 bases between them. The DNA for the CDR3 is TGCGCCAGCAGCCAAGGGGGGCGGCGGGCCATTTTCGAGAATGAGCAGTTCTTC. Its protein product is CASSQGGRRAIFENEQFF.

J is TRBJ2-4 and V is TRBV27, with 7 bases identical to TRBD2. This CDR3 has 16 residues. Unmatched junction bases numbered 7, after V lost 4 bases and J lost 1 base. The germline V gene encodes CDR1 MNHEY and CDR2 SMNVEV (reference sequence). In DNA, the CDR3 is TGTGCCAGCAGTTCCGCTAGCGGCGACGCCAAAAACATTCAGTACTTC. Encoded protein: CASSSASGDAKNIQYF.

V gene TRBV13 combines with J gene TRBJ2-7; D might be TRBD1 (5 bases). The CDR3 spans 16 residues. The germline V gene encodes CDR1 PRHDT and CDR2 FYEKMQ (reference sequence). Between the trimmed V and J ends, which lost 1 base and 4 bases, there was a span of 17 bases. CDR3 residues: CASSLVVGLGIYEQYF. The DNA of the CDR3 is TGTGCCAGCAGCTTAGTGGTGGGGCTGGGTATTTACGAGCAGTACTTC.

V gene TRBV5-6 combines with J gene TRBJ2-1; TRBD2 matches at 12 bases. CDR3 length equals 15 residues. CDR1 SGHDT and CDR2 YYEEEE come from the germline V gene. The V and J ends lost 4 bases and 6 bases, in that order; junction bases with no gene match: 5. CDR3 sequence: CASSPGTSGRNEQFF. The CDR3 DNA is TGTGCCAGCAGCCCGGGGACTAGCGGGCGCAATGAGCAGTTCTTC. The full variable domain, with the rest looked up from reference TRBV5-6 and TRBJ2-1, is DAGVTQSPTHLIKTRGQQVTLRCSPKSGHDTVSWYQQALGQGPQFIFQYYEEEERQRGNFPDRFSGHQFPNYSSELNVNALLLGDSALYLCASSPGTSGRNEQFFGPGTRLTVL.

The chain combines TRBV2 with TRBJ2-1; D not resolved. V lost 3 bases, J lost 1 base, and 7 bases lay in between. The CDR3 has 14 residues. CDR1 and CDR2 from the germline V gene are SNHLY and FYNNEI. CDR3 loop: CASSESISYNEQFF. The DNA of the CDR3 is TGTGCCAGCAGTGAGTCTATTTCCTACAATGAGCAGTTCTTC.

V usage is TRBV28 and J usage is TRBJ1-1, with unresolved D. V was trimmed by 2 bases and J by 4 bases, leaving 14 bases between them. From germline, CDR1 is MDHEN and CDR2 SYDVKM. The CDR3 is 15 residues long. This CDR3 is CASSLAAGWGTEAFF. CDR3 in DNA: TGTGCCAGCAGTTTAGCGGCGGGTTGGGGCACTGAAGCTTTCTTT. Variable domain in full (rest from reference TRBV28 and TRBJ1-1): DVKVTQSSRYLVKRTGEKVFLECVQDMDHENMFWYRQDPGLGLRLIYFSYDVKMKEKGDIPEGYSVSREKKERFSLILESASTNQTSMYLCASSLAAGWGTEAFFGQGTRLTVV.

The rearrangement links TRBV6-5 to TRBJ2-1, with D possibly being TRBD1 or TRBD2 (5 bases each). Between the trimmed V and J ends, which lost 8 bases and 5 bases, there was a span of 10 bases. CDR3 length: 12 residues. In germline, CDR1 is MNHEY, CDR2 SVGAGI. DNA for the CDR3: TGTGCCAGCGGGGGTTCCGACAATGAGCAGTTCTTC. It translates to CASGGSDNEQFF.

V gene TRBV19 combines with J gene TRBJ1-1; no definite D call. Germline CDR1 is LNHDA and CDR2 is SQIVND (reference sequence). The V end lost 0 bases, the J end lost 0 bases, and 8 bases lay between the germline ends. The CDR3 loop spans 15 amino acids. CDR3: CASSIESGMNTEAFF. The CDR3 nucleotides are TGTGCCAGTAGTATAGAGTCCGGGATGAACACTGAAGCTTTCTTT.

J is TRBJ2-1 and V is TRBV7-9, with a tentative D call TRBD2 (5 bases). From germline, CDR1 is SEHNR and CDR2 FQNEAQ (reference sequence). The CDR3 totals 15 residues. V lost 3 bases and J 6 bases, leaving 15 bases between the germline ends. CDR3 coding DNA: TGTGCCAGCAGCTTGACCTCTCGGGAATTCAATGAGCAGTTCTTC. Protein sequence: CASSLTSREFNEQFF.

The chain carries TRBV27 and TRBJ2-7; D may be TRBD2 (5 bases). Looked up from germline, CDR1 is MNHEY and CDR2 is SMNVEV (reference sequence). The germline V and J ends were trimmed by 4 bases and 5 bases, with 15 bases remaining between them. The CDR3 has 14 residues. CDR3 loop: CASSSRTGRDEQYF. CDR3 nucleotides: TGTGCCAGCAGTTCCCGGACTGGCCGGGACGAGCAGTACTTC.

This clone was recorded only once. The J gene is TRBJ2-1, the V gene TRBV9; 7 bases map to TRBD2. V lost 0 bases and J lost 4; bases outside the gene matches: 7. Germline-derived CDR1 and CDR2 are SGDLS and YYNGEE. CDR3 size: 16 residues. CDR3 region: CASSVASSGPYNEQFF. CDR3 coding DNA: TGTGCCAGCAGCGTAGCGTCTAGCGGACCATACAATGAGCAGTTCTTC.

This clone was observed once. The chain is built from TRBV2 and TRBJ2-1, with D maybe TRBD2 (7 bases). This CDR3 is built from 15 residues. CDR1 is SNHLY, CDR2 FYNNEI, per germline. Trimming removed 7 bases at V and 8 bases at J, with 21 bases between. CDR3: CASTRGAMGIDEQFF. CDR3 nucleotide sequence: TGTGCCAGCACCCGGGGGGCCATGGGGATCGATGAGCAGTTCTTC.

The CDR3 DNA sequence: TGTGCCAGCAGCCTTACGAGGGGAATCAACACTGAAGCTTTCTTT. Translated: CASSLTRGINTEAFF. The rearrangement joins TRBV14 to TRBJ1-1; D perhaps matches TRBD1 (5 bases). V lost 4 bases and J 2 bases, leaving 14 bases between the germline ends. Per germline, CDR1 SGHDN and CDR2 FVKESK. This CDR3 is 15 amino acids long.

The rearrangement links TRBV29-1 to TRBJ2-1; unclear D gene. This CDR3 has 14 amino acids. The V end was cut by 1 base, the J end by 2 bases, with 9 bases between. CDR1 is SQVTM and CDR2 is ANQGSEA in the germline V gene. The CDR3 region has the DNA TGCAGCGTTGAAGTCCCCTCCCCCTACAATGAGCAGTTCTTC. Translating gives CSVEVPSPYNEQFF.

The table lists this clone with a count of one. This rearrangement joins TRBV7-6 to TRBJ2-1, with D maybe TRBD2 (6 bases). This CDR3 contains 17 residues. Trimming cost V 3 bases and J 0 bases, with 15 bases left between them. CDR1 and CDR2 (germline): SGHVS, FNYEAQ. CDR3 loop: CASSLGLAESSYNEQFF. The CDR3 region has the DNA TGTGCCAGCAGCTTGGGATTAGCGGAGAGCTCCTACAATGAGCAGTTCTTC.

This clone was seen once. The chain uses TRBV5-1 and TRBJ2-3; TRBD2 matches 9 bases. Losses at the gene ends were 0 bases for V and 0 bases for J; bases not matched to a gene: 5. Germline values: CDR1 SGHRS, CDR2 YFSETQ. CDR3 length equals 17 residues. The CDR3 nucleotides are TGCGCCAGCAGCTTGGCTACTAGCGGGCTGAGCACAGATACGCAGTATTTT. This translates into CASSLATSGLSTDTQYF. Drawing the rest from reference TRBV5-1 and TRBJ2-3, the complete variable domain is KAGVTQTPRYLIKTRGQQVTLSCSPISGHRSVSWYQQTPGQGLQFLFEYFSETQRNKGNFPGRFSGRQFSNSRSEMNVSTLELGDSALYLCASSLATSGLSTDTQYFGPGTRLTVL.